The 6 T cell receptor beta chains in this list originate from one sample, sequenced in a study of T cells after yellow fever vaccination. A single record per CDR3 protein comes from TCRdb applying MiXCR to the 5' RACE reads. The table lists about 230,000 distinct CDR3 sequences, around 6.7% of them singletons. The sequencing used CD4+ T cells sorted from PBMCs, collected on the day of the yellow fever booster vaccination. These receptors were obtained from a man aged 25-45 years who received the YFV17D yellow fever vaccine.

This clonotype has at least ten counts. J is TRBJ2-3 and V is TRBV28, with D hard to call. The length of the CDR3 is 12 residues. Germline V gene data show CDR1 as MDHEN and CDR2 as SYDVKM. Trimming cost V 7 bases and J 6 bases, with 11 bases left between them. The CDR3 bases are TGTGCCAGCACCGCTCGATACGATACGCAGTATTTT. This translates into CASTARYDTQYF.

Turning to this clonotype: Germline and junction disagree at one end, which may indicate a read error. The chain joins TRBV7-7 to TRBJ2-6, with 11 bases lining up with TRBD1. Germline CDR1 is SSHAT and CDR2 is FNYEAQ (reference sequence). The CDR3 spans 17 residues. The chain's CDR3 is CASSLGQGAAGANVLTF. The CDR3 DNA reads as TGTGCTAGCAGCTTAGGACAGGGGGCGGCTGGGGCCAACGTCCTGACTTTC.

Notes on this clonotype: Just one base apart from a much larger clone, this may be a read error. The J gene is TRBJ2-3, the V gene TRBV4-3; 7 bases match TRBD1. This CDR3 is built from 16 residues. The V gene's germline CDR1 is LGHNA and CDR2 YSLEER. The CDR3 protein is CASSQQLSFGTDAQYF. The CDR3 region has the DNA TGCGCCAGCAGCCAGCAACTCTCCTTTGGGACAGATGCGCAGTATTTT.

A few counts support this clonotype. The V and J genes are TRBV4-3 and TRBJ1-6, with TRBD1 as a possible D gene (6 bases). From germline, CDR1 is LGHNA and CDR2 YSLEER. V gave up 3 bases and J gave up 10 bases, with 22 bases separating them. This CDR3 contains 17 residues. Here the CDR3 DNA reads TGCGCCAGCAGCCACTTGGCAGGGGCCTCAAGAGGGTCACCCCTCCACTTT. Translation gives CASSHLAGASRGSPLHF.

V usage is TRBV28 and J usage is TRBJ2-1; a possible D gene is TRBD2 (5 bases). The ends were cut back, 6 bases at V and 5 bases at J, with 17 bases in the middle. The CDR3 totals 15 residues. The germline V gene encodes CDR1 MDHEN and CDR2 SYDVKM. CDR3 sequence reads: CASRPLASGNNEQFF. Here the CDR3 DNA reads TGTGCCAGCAGGCCCCTCGCAAGCGGCAACAATGAGCAGTTCTTC. The full variable domain, completed using reference TRBV28 and TRBJ2-1, is DVKVTQSSRYLVKRTGEKVFLECVQDMDHENMFWYRQDPGLGLRLIYFSYDVKMKEKGDIPEGYSVSREKKERFSLILESASTNQTSMYLCASRPLASGNNEQFFGPGTRLTVL.

The V gene is TRBV19, the J gene TRBJ2-1; D is perhaps TRBD1 or TRBD2 (5 bases each). Germline V gene data show CDR1 as LNHDA and CDR2 as SQIVND (reference sequence). V was trimmed by 4 bases and J by 8 bases, leaving 15 bases between them. The CDR3 is made up of 14 amino acids. The CDR3 here is CASSTSSAGYEQFF. In DNA form, the CDR3 reads TGTGCCAGTAGTACTAGCTCCGCAGGGTATGAGCAGTTCTTC.